The 18 T cell receptor beta chains listed next were all sequenced from one sample in a study of naive and memory T cell subsets. An equimolar mix of two oligonucleotides served as the beta constant-region primer for TRBC1 and TRBC2. Ligated cDNA was amplified by four rounds of PCR with nested alpha and beta constant-region primers and SP2. From the UMI-ligation and nested PCR reads, TCRdb called clonotypes with MiXCR, one entry per CDR3 protein. Of about 90,000 distinct CDR3 sequences in the sample, about 11% are singletons; the top ten hold 0.12% to 0.15%. These receptors have no identified antigens. Study-wide results and limits: Possibly reflecting memory cells re-expressing CD45RA, a few larger clonotypes occurred in naive repertoires, especially CD8.

The specimen was naive CD4+ T cells from blood. The receptors derive from a human donor in good health.

This chain joins TRBV5-1 and TRBJ2-5; perhaps TRBD2 as D (6 bases). CDR3 length: 16 amino acids. CDR1 and CDR2 from the germline V gene are SGHRS and YFSETQ. V was cut by 4 bases and J by 4 bases, with 20 bases left in between. CDR3 nucleotide sequence: TGCGCCAGCAGCCCCGGACGGCAAACCGGGGGAGAGACCCAGTACTTC. Translated, it gives CASSPGRQTGGETQYF.

This clonotype was recorded at least ten times. J is TRBJ2-3 and V is TRBV20-1, with 7 bases aligning to TRBD2. The CDR3 totals 15 residues. Germline V gives CDR1 DFQATT, CDR2 SNEGSKA (reference sequence). Trimming cost V 5 bases and J 6 bases; bases outside gene matches: 14. In DNA form, the CDR3 reads TGCAGTGCTTCCCAGAGGGGAGGGGCCTCCGATACGCAGTATTTT. It specifies CSASQRGGASDTQYF.

The chain uses TRBV7-9 and TRBJ2-6, with D unclear. With 2 bases removed from V and 0 bases from J, the gap between germline ends came to 5 bases. This CDR3 has 15 amino acids. The germline CDR1 and CDR2 sequences are SEHNR and FQNEAQ (reference sequence). This CDR3 reads CASSLQVSGANVLTF. CDR3 bases: TGTGCCAGCAGCTTACAAGTCTCTGGGGCCAACGTCCTGACTTTC. The full variable domain, in which reference TRBV7-9 and TRBJ2-6 provide the parts outside the CDR3, is DTGVSQNPRHKITKRGQNVTFRCDPISEHNRLYWYRQTLGQGPEFLTYFQNEAQLEKSRLLSDRFSAERPKGSFSTLEIQRTEQGDSAMYLCASSLQVSGANVLTFGAGSRLTVL.

The sample holds a few counts of this clonotype. CDR3 region: CASSRDSEYYGYTF. In nucleotides, the CDR3 is TGTGCCAGCAGCCGGGACAGTGAATACTATGGCTACACCTTC. V is TRBV7-2 and J is TRBJ1-2; 7 bases match TRBD1. The CDR3 extends over 14 amino acids. Germline trimming cut 5 bases from V and 3 bases from J; bases unmatched to any gene: 6. Germline V CDR1 and CDR2: SGHTA, FQGNSA.

This clonotype turned up a few times. The CDR3 DNA reads as TGTGCCACCAGCAGAGATGGGGCAGCCCCAGGGAACACCATATATTTT. Encoded protein: CATSRDGAAPGNTIYF. The genes are TRBV15 and TRBJ1-3; TRBD1 is a possible D gene (5 bases). V was shortened by 0 bases and J by 7 bases, with 16 bases between the two germline ends. CDR3 length equals 16 residues. CDR1 and CDR2 from the germline V gene are LNHNV and YYDKDF (reference sequence).

The table lists this clonotype with a few counts. The DNA for the CDR3 is TGTGCCAGCAGTTTAGGCCACATAGTTGCAACTAATGAAAAACTGTTTTTT. Its translation is CASSLGHIVATNEKLFF. This sequence joins TRBV28 and TRBJ1-4; no clear D. V was trimmed by 2 bases and J by 0 bases, leaving 13 bases between them. The CDR3 loop spans 17 amino acids. Germline V gene lookup returns CDR1 MDHEN and CDR2 SYDVKM.

The V and J genes are TRBV12-3 or TRBV12-4 and TRBJ2-2; 8 bases align to TRBD1. CDR3 size: 14 residues. Germline trimming cut 8 bases from V and 4 bases from J; bases unmatched to any gene: 6. The CDR3 coding sequence is TGTGCCAGCGGGCTCACAGGGGGCACCGGGGAGCTGTTTTTT. Translated: CASGLTGGTGELFF.

This clonotype turned up a few times. The chain recombines TRBV18 with TRBJ2-1, with 8 bases that match TRBD2. CDR1 and CDR2 from the germline V gene are KGHSH and LQKENI. Trimming cost V 2 bases and J 8 bases; bases outside gene matches: 5. The CDR3 has 14 amino acids. The CDR3 DNA reads TGTGCCAGCTCACCAGCAGCGGGAGTCGATGAGCAGTTCTTC. Translating it yields CASSPAAGVDEQFF.

This clonotype was seen repeatedly, ten times or more. The chain is built from TRBV20-1 and TRBJ2-1; weak D call: TRBD1 (5 bases). The CDR3 extends over 14 amino acids. V lost 3 bases and J 6 bases, leaving 15 bases between the germline ends. From germline, CDR1 is DFQATT and CDR2 SNEGSKA (reference sequence). CDR3 amino acids: CSASRTFSGNEQFF. CDR3 nucleotide sequence: TGCAGTGCTAGCCGGACATTCTCGGGCAATGAGCAGTTCTTC.

This clonotype occurred once. A much larger clone differs from this one at a single base, so this may be a read error. The chain joins TRBV20-1 to TRBJ2-7; D is perhaps TRBD1 (6 bases). Germline-derived CDR1 and CDR2 are DFQATT and SNEGSKA (reference sequence). The CDR3 consists of 15 residues. The V and J ends lost 7 bases and 2 bases respectively, with 21 bases between them. CDR3 DNA sequence: TGCAGTGTCTCCGCTCCGGGACATTCACCCTACGAGCAGTACTTC. Amino acid sequence: CSVSAPGHSPYEQYF.

In this sample, this clonotype turned up many times. The chain is built from TRBV5-1 and TRBJ1-4, with D uncertain. The ends were cut back, 0 bases at V and 8 bases at J, with 14 bases in the middle. Germline-derived CDR1 and CDR2 are SGHRS and YFSETQ. This CDR3 comprises 15 residues. CDR3 bases: TGCGCCAGCAGCTTGGACGCAGGACGTTCGGAAAAACTGTTTTTT. This sequence encodes CASSLDAGRSEKLFF.

At least ten counts were recorded for this clonotype. The genes are TRBV5-1 and TRBJ1-5; the match to TRBD1 covers 8 bases. This CDR3 region has 14 residues. V shed 2 bases, J shed 5 bases, and the junction held 3 bases outside the gene matches. Germline V lookup: CDR1 SGHRS, CDR2 YFSETQ. The CDR3 spells CASSFGQGDQPQHF. The CDR3, as DNA: TGCGCCAGCAGCTTCGGACAGGGCGATCAGCCCCAGCATTTT.

There are many counts of this clonotype. This sequence joins TRBV3-1 and TRBJ2-6; D may correspond to TRBD1 or TRBD2 (7 bases each). Germline V CDR1 and CDR2: LGHDT, YNNKEL (reference sequence). There are 21 residues in the CDR3. The V gene lost 0 bases and the J gene lost 0 bases, with 21 bases spanning the gap. As DNA, the CDR3 is TGTGCCAGCAGCCAAGATAACCAGGGGGGGTATGTGCCCTCTGGGGCCAACGTCCTGACTTTC. This sequence encodes CASSQDNQGGYVPSGANVLTF.

This sequence joins TRBV11-1 and TRBJ2-3, with TRBD1 matching over 8 bases. Per germline, CDR1 SGHAT and CDR2 FQDESV (reference sequence). Trimming took 6 bases from V and 6 from J; bases not matched to a gene: 8. The CDR3 length is 14 residues. The CDR3 region has the DNA TGTGCCAGCAGACCGGACAGGGCGGCGGATACGCAGTATTTT. Amino acid sequence: CASRPDRAADTQYF.

V and J are TRBV20-1 and TRBJ2-3; no definite D call. CDR3 length: 11 amino acids. Trimming removed 5 bases at V and 6 bases at J, with 9 bases between. In germline, CDR1 is DFQATT, CDR2 SNEGSKA (reference sequence). CDR3 nucleotides: TGCAGTGCTTACCTAGTGGATACGCAGTATTTT. Translated, it gives CSAYLVDTQYF.

Only a few counts were recorded for this clonotype. The genes are TRBV27 and TRBJ2-7; 8 bases map to TRBD2. The length of the CDR3 is 16 residues. The V segment lost 5 bases and the J segment 1 base; nucleotides outside the gene matches: 10. The germline V gene has CDR1 MNHEY and CDR2 SMNVEV (reference sequence). The CDR3 DNA follows: TGTGCCAGCAGTCGCTTGGGGGGCGGGGGGTCCTACGAGCAGTACTTC. Residues: CASSRLGGGGSYEQYF.

This clonotype was seen more than once but under ten times. The chain is built from TRBV27 and TRBJ2-7, with D unresolved. Trimming shortened V by 0 bases and J by 10 bases, and 13 bases separated the two germline ends. CDR3 length: 13 amino acids. Germline values: CDR1 MNHEY, CDR2 SMNVEV (reference sequence). The CDR3 DNA is TGTGCCAGCAGTTTATCGCCGTCGGGTCGCCAGTACTTC. It codes for CASSLSPSGRQYF.

V and J are TRBV12-3 or TRBV12-4 and TRBJ2-7; D gene ambiguous. CDR3 length: 15 residues. The V and J ends lost 0 bases and 3 bases respectively, with 12 bases between them. The CDR3 DNA reads TGTGCCAGCAGTTTAGCTAGTACCTCTCTCTACGAGCAGTACTTC. Amino acids: CASSLASTSLYEQYF.